The 21 T cell receptor beta chains below come from one sample, sequenced in a study of T cells in Graves' hyperthyroidism and ophthalmopathy. From RNA transcripts, TCR beta CDR3 regions were amplified. During a first-round RT-PCR of the TCR CDR3, the HTBI primer set was used. TCRdb re-called the multiplex PCR reads through MiXCR, storing one row per CDR3 protein. The table lists 400,000 to 550,000 distinct CDR3 sequences, roughly a quarter of them singletons, with 11% in the top ten. Sequenced input: blood. The receptor source for this set is a woman aged 30 to 39 with Graves' ophthalmopathy.

This clonotype was seen repeatedly, ten times or more. The chain employs TRBV6-5 and TRBJ2-5, with TRBD2 matching over 12 bases. This CDR3 has 16 amino acids. Trimming took 0 bases from V and 3 from J; bases not matched to a gene: 2. From germline, CDR1 is MNHEY and CDR2 SVGAGI. The CDR3 here is CASSYSTSGGKETQYF. The CDR3 bases are TGTGCCAGCAGTTACTCAACTAGCGGGGGGAAAGAGACCCAGTACTTC.

For this clonotype: A much bigger clone sits one base away, suggesting this may be a read error. A read error is likely, as this CDR3 ends without the conserved phenylalanine or tryptophan. This chain joins TRBV29-1 and TRBJ1-1, with D possibly TRBD1 on 5 matching bases. The germline V gene has CDR1 SQVTM and CDR2 ANQGSEA. The CDR3 totals 13 residues. CDR3 protein: CGTSGGMNTEAFL. The CDR3, as DNA: TGCGGTACCTCCGGGGGGATGAACACTGAAGCTTTCTTG.

With respect to this clonotype: The final CDR3 position lacks the conserved phenylalanine or tryptophan, pointing to a likely read error. The rearrangement joins TRBV7-6 to TRBJ1-1, with D perhaps TRBD1 (5 bases). CDR3 size: 15 residues. Looked up from germline, CDR1 is SGHVS and CDR2 is FNYEAQ. V was pared by 4 bases and J by 4 bases, with 16 bases between. For the CDR3, the DNA is TGTGCCAGCAGCTGGGGGGGTTCGGGGGGCACTGAAGCTTTCCTT. This encodes CASSWGGSGGTEAFL.

This clonotype has at least ten counts. This rearrangement joins TRBV9 to TRBJ2-7; no reliable D call. CDR1 SGDLS and CDR2 YYNGEE come from the germline V gene. The CDR3 consists of 13 residues. V shed 1 base and J shed 5 bases, with 10 bases lying between them. The CDR3 reads CASSVFERDEQYF. The DNA for the CDR3 is TGTGCCAGCAGCGTATTCGAAAGGGACGAGCAGTACTTC.

The chain uses TRBV15 and TRBJ1-2; unclear D gene. Trimming removed 3 bases at V and 4 bases at J, with 3 bases between. The CDR3 is 11 residues long. Germline V CDR1 and CDR2: LNHNV, YYDKDF (reference sequence). The CDR3 region is CATSSIYGYTF. The CDR3 DNA is TGTGCCACCAGCAGCATCTATGGCTACACCTTC.

In this sample, this clonotype turned up a few times. J is TRBJ2-7 and V is TRBV27; D possibly uses TRBD1 or TRBD2 (6 bases each). The CDR3 runs 13 residues. CDR1 and CDR2 from the germline V gene are MNHEY and SMNVEV (reference sequence). Trimming shortened V by 11 bases and J by 3 bases, and 17 bases separated the two germline ends. This CDR3 reads CASWGAGYYEQYF. The CDR3 region has the DNA TGTGCCTCCTGGGGGGCCGGATACTACGAGCAGTACTTC.

The chain combines TRBV28 with TRBJ1-2, with TRBD1 matching 12 bases. Germline V gives CDR1 MDHEN, CDR2 SYDVKM. The CDR3 runs 16 residues. The trim removed 5 bases at V and 6 bases at J, leaving 10 bases unmatched. This CDR3 reads CASSLITGTGGDGYTF. The CDR3 coding sequence is TGTGCCAGCAGTCTAATAACCGGGACAGGGGGCGATGGCTACACCTTC.

This clonotype came up once. The V gene is TRBV7-8, the J gene TRBJ2-7; 9 bases agree with TRBD1. Germline values: CDR1 SGHVS, CDR2 FQNEAQ. V trimming: 5 bases; J trimming: 3 bases; junction bases outside the gene matches: 11. The CDR3 extends over 16 amino acids. The CDR3 reads CASSHRPGQGIYEQYF. The CDR3 DNA follows: TGTGCCAGCAGCCATCGCCCCGGACAGGGGATCTACGAGCAGTACTTC.

For this clonotype: A much more abundant neighbour one base away suggests this may be a read error. Without the conserved terminal phenylalanine or tryptophan, this CDR3 likely stems from a read error. V usage is TRBV7-9 and J usage is TRBJ1-1; 7 nucleotides align to TRBD1. With V trimmed by 5 bases and J by 2 bases, 8 bases remained unmatched. The CDR3 covers 15 residues. Germline V gives CDR1 SEHNR, CDR2 FQNEAQ (reference sequence). The CDR3 coding sequence is TGTGCCAGCAGCCAGTACCGGGACAGCAACACTGAAGCTTTCTAT. It yields the protein CASSQYRDSNTEAFY.

J is TRBJ1-2 and V is TRBV27, with TRBD1 matching 9 bases. This CDR3 has 16 amino acids. CDR1 MNHEY and CDR2 SMNVEV come from the germline V gene (reference sequence). The V segment lost 3 bases and the J segment 8 bases; nucleotides outside the gene matches: 13. The CDR3 nucleotides read TGTGCCAGCAGTTTTTCCCCCCCCGGGACAGGGTTGGGCTACACCTTC. It yields the protein CASSFSPPGTGLGYTF.

This clonotype was counted a few times. This chain links TRBV7-8 with TRBJ2-5, with TRBD2 identical over 8 bases. Losses at the gene ends were 3 bases for V and 4 bases for J; bases not matched to a gene: 7. Per germline, CDR1 SGHVS and CDR2 FQNEAQ. The CDR3 has 15 amino acids. The DNA of the CDR3 is TGTGCCAGCAGCTTTTTCCGGGGGGGAGTAGAGACCCAGTACTTC. Translation: CASSFFRGGVETQYF.

This clonotype was seen only a few times. The chain has TRBV28 and TRBJ2-2; 10 bases align to TRBD1. J gave up 4 bases and V 5 bases, and 7 bases lay outside the gene matches. CDR1 and CDR2 from the germline V gene are MDHEN and SYDVKM. This CDR3 is 16 amino acids long. As DNA, the CDR3 is TGTGCCAGCAGTCCCGGGGGACAGGGGATCACCGGGGAGCTGTTTTTT. Translated: CASSPGGQGITGELFF.

This chain joins TRBV6-1 and TRBJ2-7; 7 bases map to TRBD1. Germline V gene data show CDR1 as MNHNS and CDR2 as SASEGT. Germline trimming cut 7 bases from V and 4 bases from J; bases unmatched to any gene: 16. This CDR3 spans 16 amino acids. CDR3 residues: CASILTRQGPGYEQYF. The DNA of the CDR3 is TGTGCCAGCATCTTAACCCGACAGGGTCCGGGGTACGAGCAGTACTTC.

This clonotype was counted many times. The chain links TRBV12-3 or TRBV12-4 to TRBJ1-1; D may be TRBD1 (5 bases). The CDR3 sequence is 14 residues long. The germline V and J ends were trimmed by 3 bases and 4 bases, with 12 bases remaining between them. In DNA, the CDR3 is TGTGCCAGCAGTTTGGGGGGGGTTGGCACTGAAGCTTTCTTT. It specifies CASSLGGVGTEAFF.

The sample holds many counts of this clonotype. The V call is TRBV15, the J call TRBJ1-5, with D unclear. Germline values: CDR1 LNHNV, CDR2 YYDKDF (reference sequence). V was clipped by 5 bases and J by 0 bases, with 8 bases between them. This CDR3 spans 14 amino acids. CDR3 amino acids: CATSGGVSNQPQHF. In nucleotides, the CDR3 is TGTGCCACCAGCGGCGGGGTTAGCAATCAGCCCCAGCATTTT.

The chain is built from TRBV2 and TRBJ2-7; D gene uncertain. The CDR3 has 12 residues. Germline CDR1 SNHLY, CDR2 FYNNEI. Trimming shortened V by 3 bases and J by 3 bases, and 6 bases separated the two germline ends. The CDR3 reads CASSDTSYEQYF. The CDR3 region has the DNA TGTGCCAGCAGTGACACCAGCTACGAGCAGTACTTC.

This clonotype was counted many times. V is TRBV12-3 or TRBV12-4 and J is TRBJ2-2, with 7 positions matching TRBD2. V shed 3 bases, J shed 0 bases, and the junction held 7 bases outside the gene matches. The CDR3 is 17 residues long. The CDR3 reads CASSLWLAVTNTGELFF. The CDR3 DNA reads TGTGCCAGCAGTTTGTGGCTAGCGGTCACGAACACCGGGGAGCTGTTTTTT.

This clonotype was detected ten times or more. This sequence joins TRBV9 and TRBJ2-5; D is uncertain. The CDR3 runs to 12 residues. Germline values: CDR1 SGDLS, CDR2 YYNGEE. The V end was cut by 0 bases, the J end by 1 base, with 1 base between. The CDR3 DNA follows: TGTGCCAGCAGCGTAGCCCAAGAGACCCAGTACTTC. Protein product: CASSVAQETQYF.

This clonotype was seen at least ten times. The chain recombines TRBV6-1 with TRBJ1-2, with TRBD1 identical over 8 bases. There are 12 residues in the CDR3. With V trimmed by 6 bases and J by 6 bases, 3 bases remained unmatched. Germline CDR1 reads MNHNS; CDR2 reads SASEGT. The CDR3 nucleotides read TGTGCCAGCAGCCAGGGGGCGCATGGCTACACCTTC. Translation: CASSQGAHGYTF.

This clonotype was detected a few times. The chain recombines TRBV2 with TRBJ2-2, with 8 bases identical to TRBD1. Germline V gives CDR1 SNHLY, CDR2 FYNNEI. CDR3 length equals 15 residues. With V trimmed by 5 bases and J by 1 base, 3 bases remained unmatched. The CDR3 spells CASSSRGRNTGELFF. Here the CDR3 DNA reads TGTGCCAGCAGTTCCAGGGGGCGGAACACCGGGGAGCTGTTTTTT.

The table lists this clonotype with many counts. The rearrangement joins TRBV28 to TRBJ2-7; perhaps TRBD1 as D (6 bases). V lost 3 bases and J 0 bases, leaving 21 bases between the germline ends. In germline, CDR1 is MDHEN, CDR2 SYDVKM. The CDR3 totals 18 residues. The CDR3 region has the DNA TGTGCCAGCAGTTTTCATGTTGGACAGCTTCCCTCCTCCTACGAGCAGTACTTC. Its translation: CASSFHVGQLPSSYEQYF.